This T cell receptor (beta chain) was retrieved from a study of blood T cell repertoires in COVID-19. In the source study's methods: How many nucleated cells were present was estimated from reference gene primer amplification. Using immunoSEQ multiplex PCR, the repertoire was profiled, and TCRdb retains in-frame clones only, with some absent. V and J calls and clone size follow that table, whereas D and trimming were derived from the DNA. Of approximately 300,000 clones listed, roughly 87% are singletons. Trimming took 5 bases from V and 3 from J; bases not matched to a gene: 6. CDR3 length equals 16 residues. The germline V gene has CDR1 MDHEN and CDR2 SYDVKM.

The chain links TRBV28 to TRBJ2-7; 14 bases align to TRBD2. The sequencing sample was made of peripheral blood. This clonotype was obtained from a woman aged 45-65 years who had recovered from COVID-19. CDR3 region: CASSATGLAGVYEQYF. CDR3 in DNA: TGTGCCAGCAGTGCGACGGGACTAGCGGGAGTCTACGAGCAGTACTTC.